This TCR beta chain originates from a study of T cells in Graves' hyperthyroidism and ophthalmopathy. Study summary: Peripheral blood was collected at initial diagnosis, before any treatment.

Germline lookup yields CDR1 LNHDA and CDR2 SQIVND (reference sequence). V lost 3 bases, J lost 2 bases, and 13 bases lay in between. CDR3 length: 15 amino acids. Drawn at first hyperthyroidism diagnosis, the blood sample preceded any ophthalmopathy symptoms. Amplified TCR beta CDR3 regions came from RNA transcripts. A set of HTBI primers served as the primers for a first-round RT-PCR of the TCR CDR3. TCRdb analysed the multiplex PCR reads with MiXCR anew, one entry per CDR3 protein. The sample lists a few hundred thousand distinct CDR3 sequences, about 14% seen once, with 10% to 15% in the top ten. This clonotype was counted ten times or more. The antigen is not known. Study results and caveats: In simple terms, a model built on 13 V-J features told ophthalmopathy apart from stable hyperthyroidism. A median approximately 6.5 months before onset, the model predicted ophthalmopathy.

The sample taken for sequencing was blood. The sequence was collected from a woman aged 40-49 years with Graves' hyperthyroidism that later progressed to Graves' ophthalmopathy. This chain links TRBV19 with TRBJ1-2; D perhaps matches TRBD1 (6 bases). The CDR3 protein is CASSIPGQNNYGYTF. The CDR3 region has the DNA TGTGCCAGTAGTATTCCGGGACAAAACAACTATGGCTACACCTTC.